Listed below are T cell receptor beta chains from one sample, sequenced in a study of blood T cell repertoires in COVID-19. Profiling relied on immunoSEQ multiplex PCR, and the TCRdb table lists in-frame clones only, not all of them. The sample contains around 150,000 clones, around 80% of which appear only once. Sequenced material: peripheral blood. These receptors were taken from an elderly woman with active or convalescent COVID-19. Each CDR3 is given with its conserved first and last residue. A D gene is named only where the DNA matches it firmly. A clone size is listed for some rows: how often the clone was seen (once, few, many), or a class if it is expanded.

J gene | clone size | D gene | CDR3 length | V gene | CDR3 DNA | CDR3 protein
TRBJ2-5 | few | TRBD1 | 14 | TRBV19 | TGTGCCACCTTGGGACAGCCGCCCCAAGAGACCCAGTACTTC | CATLGQPPQETQYF
TRBJ1-6 | NA | NA | 14 | TRBV11-2 | TGTGCCAGCAGCTTAAAGGAGGGGAATTCACCCCTCCACTTT | CASSLKEGNSPLHF
TRBJ1-6 | once | TRBD1 | 15 | TRBV4-2 | TGTGCCAGCAGCCAAAGGACAGGGGGTGATTCACCCCTCCACTTT | CASSQRTGGDSPLHF
TRBJ1-3 | NA | NA | 12 | TRBV27 | TGTGCCAGCGGAAAACTAGGGAACACCATATATTTT | CASGKLGNTIYF
TRBJ1-2 | few | NA | 12 | TRBV12-3/TRBV12-4 | TGTGCCAGCAGTCTGGACAGCTATGGCTACACCTTC | CASSLDSYGYTF
TRBJ2-5 | NA | NA | 13 | TRBV18 | TGTGCCAGCTCACCAAACAGCAGGGAGACCCAGTACTTC | CASSPNSRETQYF
TRBJ1-5 | NA | TRBD1 | 12 | TRBV29-1 | TGCAGCGTTGCATTACAGGGGGGGCCCCAGCATTTT | CSVALQGGPQHF
TRBJ2-7 | NA | TRBD2 | 11 | TRBV6-5 | TGTGCCAGCAGCGGGGGGAGCGAGCAGTACTTC | CASSGGSEQYF
TRBJ1-3 | once | NA | 16 | TRBV7-6 | TGTGCCAGCAGTTCCATCGACAGTCGCTCTGGAAACACCATATATTTT | CASSSIDSRSGNTIYF
TRBJ1-2 | NA | NA | 14 | TRBV7-2 | TGTGCCAGCAGCTTCGGGGGTCTCGGCTATGGCTACACCTTC | CASSFGGLGYGYTF
TRBJ1-3 | once | NA | 15 | TRBV11-2 | TGTGCCAGCAGCCCCGGCGGGGCTACTGGAAACACCATATATTTT | CASSPGGATGNTIYF
TRBJ1-1 | NA | NA | 13 | TRBV6-5 | TGTGCCAGCCTGGGACAATTGAACACTGAAGCTTTCTTT | CASLGQLNTEAFF
TRBJ1-1 | once | NA | 14 | TRBV7-8 | TGTGCCAGCAGCTTAGTTGCAGGGAGGACTGAAGCTTTCTTT | CASSLVAGRTEAFF
TRBJ1-2 | NA | NA | 13 | TRBV10-3 | TGTGCCATCAGTGAGGGAGTATACTATGGCTACACCTTC | CAISEGVYYGYTF
TRBJ2-3 | NA | TRBD1 | 14 | TRBV10-3 | TGTGCCATCAGAATGGACAGGGCGGCAGATACGCAGTATTTT | CAIRMDRAADTQYF
TRBJ1-2 | NA | TRBD1 | 13 | TRBV9 | TGTGCCAGCAGCGTAGCGACAGGGATTAGCTACACCTTC | CASSVATGISYTF
TRBJ1-5 | NA | NA | 16 | TRBV12-5 | TGTGCTAGTGGTTTTTATAATGGACAGATTAATCAGCCCCAGCATTTT | CASGFYNGQINQPQHF
TRBJ1-1 | NA | NA | 14 | TRBV5-1 | TGCGCCAGCAGCTTTTCAGAGGGGAACACTGAAGCTTTCTTT | CASSFSEGNTEAFF
TRBJ1-4 | NA | NA | 18 | TRBV5-1 | TGCGCCAGCAGCTCGGGACCCCCTGGTCGGGAGGGGGGTGAAAAACTGTTTTTT | CASSSGPPGREGGEKLFF
TRBJ1-4 | NA | NA | 17 | TRBV18 | TGTGCCAGCTCACCACGGACAGAGACTGCAACTAATGAAAAACTGTTTTTT | CASSPRTETATNEKLFF
TRBJ2-1 | NA | NA | 14 | TRBV5-1 | TGCGCCAGCAGCTTGGTAGAGAGGGCCAATGAGCAGTTCTTC | CASSLVERANEQFF
TRBJ1-3 | NA | NA | 17 | TRBV6-1 | TGTGCCAGCAGTGAAGCCGGGACAAGGTCGGCTGGAAACACCATATATTTT | CASSEAGTRSAGNTIYF
TRBJ1-5 | NA | NA | 13 | TRBV10-2 | TGCGCCAGCAGTGGACAGTTCAATCAGCCCCAGCATTTT | CASSGQFNQPQHF
TRBJ1-2 | NA | TRBD1 | 14 | TRBV27 | TGTGCCAGCAGTTCACTAGGACAGGGCAAAGGCTACACCTTC | CASSSLGQGKGYTF
TRBJ2-4 | NA | TRBD1 | 14 | TRBV27 | TGTGCCAGCAGTATGACAGGGGGCTTCAACATTCAGTACTTC | CASSMTGGFNIQYF
TRBJ2-5 | NA | TRBD1 | 18 | TRBV7-2 | TGTGCCAGCAGCCCTTTGTTCCGGACAGGGGGTAGCCAAGAGACCCAGTACTTC | CASSPLFRTGGSQETQYF
TRBJ2-7 | once | NA | 13 | TRBV25-1 | TGTGCCAGCAGTGTAGCCGGCTCCTACGAGCAGTACTTC | CASSVAGSYEQYF
TRBJ1-3 | few | NA | 14 | TRBV5-1 | TGCGCCAGCAGCTTGGAATACTCTGGAAACACCATATATTTT | CASSLEYSGNTIYF
TRBJ1-1 | NA | TRBD1 | 14 | TRBV6-2/TRBV6-3 | TGTGCCAGCAGTTACCGACAGGGATCCACTGAAGCTTTCTTT | CASSYRQGSTEAFF
TRBJ1-1 | NA | TRBD1 | 15 | TRBV7-2 | TGTGCCAGCAGCCCCTGGACAGGGCAGAACACTGAAGCTTTCTTT | CASSPWTGQNTEAFF